The T cell receptor (beta chain) described here comes from a study of blood T cell repertoires in COVID-19. Study background: The United States, Italy and Spain were the sources of the acute and convalescent COVID-19 samples. Sources were T cells, B-cell-depleted T cells, or PBMCs; the material itself was cDNA or gDNA.

Here immunoSEQ multiplex PCR was the method, and the copy in TCRdb shows in-frame clones only, minus some. Among 100,000 to 150,000 clones listed, roughly 90% were seen once. The sample consisted of peripheral blood. This TCR was recovered from a man between 70 and 80 years old who had recovered from COVID-19.

The CDR3 protein is CATRVREGDEQYF. The CDR3, as DNA: TGTGCCACCCGCGTCCGGGAGGGCGACGAGCAGTACTTC. V and J are TRBV5-6 and TRBJ2-7, with 8 bases identical to TRBD2. The CDR3 sequence is 13 residues long. The germline gives CDR1 SGHDT, CDR2 YYEEEE. The J segment lost 5 bases and the V segment lost 9 bases, leaving 10 bases of the junction unmatched.